A single sample gave rise to the 24 T cell receptor beta chains below, sequenced in a study of human T cells and chemical hapten exposure. A single record per CDR3 protein comes from TCRdb applying MiXCR to the RACE reads. The sample includes a few hundred thousand distinct CDR3 sequences, about 6% of them seen just once. The time point was: patch test 2, 6 weeks after DPC sensitization. Stated treatment: therapeutic diphenylcyclopropenone sensitization with weekly scalp DPC. The sample in question was whole blood, obtained in connection with sensitization to the hapten diphenylcyclopropenone (DPC). These receptors all stem from a woman aged 18-30 years with alopecia areata. Some clones in this sample may be carry-over from other donors' samples.

V and J are TRBV12-3 or TRBV12-4 and TRBJ1-5; D uncertain. The length of the CDR3 is 16 residues. Trimming pared 5 bases from V and 2 bases from J, leaving 16 bases between. Here the CDR3 reads CASSPGAVIGNQPQHF. CDR3 DNA sequence: TGTGCCAGCAGTCCGGGTGCGGTAATTGGCAATCAGCCCCAGCATTTT.

Notes on this clonotype: A much bigger clone sits one base away, suggesting this may be a read error. This chain uses TRBV19 with TRBJ1-2; D might be TRBD1 (6 bases). CDR1 is LNHDA, CDR2 SQIVND, per germline (reference sequence). CDR3 length equals 13 residues. The CDR3 DNA reads TGTGCCTGTAGTATAGGCACAGGGAATGGCTACACCTTC. Its protein product is CACSIGTGNGYTF.

This chain joins TRBV5-1 and TRBJ1-2, with a tentative D call TRBD1 (6 bases). The germline V and J ends were trimmed by 4 bases and 0 bases, with 13 bases remaining between them. CDR1 and CDR2 (germline): SGHRS, YFSETQ. The CDR3 length is 15 residues. CDR3 bases: TGCGCCAGCAGCCGCGGACAGTCGACTAACTATGGCTACACCTTC. Translation: CASSRGQSTNYGYTF.

The gene calls are TRBV6-2 or TRBV6-3 and TRBJ2-3; perhaps TRBD1 as D (5 bases). V was clipped by 7 bases and J by 9 bases, with 20 bases between them. The germline V gene encodes CDR1 MNHEY and CDR2 SVGEGT. The CDR3 consists of 14 residues. The CDR3 DNA follows: TGTGCCAGCATCATGGGGCTGTCCCTCCAGACGCAGTATTTT. Translated, it gives CASIMGLSLQTQYF.

This clonotype was seen a handful of times. V usage is TRBV4-3 and J usage is TRBJ2-3, with 9 bases aligning to TRBD2. Germline assignment: CDR1 LGHNA and CDR2 YSLEER. The CDR3 runs to 16 residues. V lost 0 bases to trimming and J lost 5 bases; unmatched junction nucleotides: 6. The CDR3 DNA reads TGCGCCAGCAGCCAAGATGGACTAGCGTCGAGAGATACGCAGTATTTT. Residues: CASSQDGLASRDTQYF.

The gene calls are TRBV3-1 and TRBJ2-3; 10 bases fit TRBD2. The junction had 17 bases not matched to a gene; V was cut back by 4 bases and J by 4 bases. The germline V gene has CDR1 LGHDT and CDR2 YNNKEL (reference sequence). This CDR3 has 19 amino acids. CDR3 nucleotides: TGTGCCAGCAGCCCCCTAGGAAGCGGGGGGGATCACTACCCAGATACGCAGTATTTT. It translates to CASSPLGSGGDHYPDTQYF.

The chain uses TRBV7-9 and TRBJ1-1; D ambiguous. This CDR3 has 16 residues. Germline values: CDR1 SEHNR, CDR2 FQNEAQ (reference sequence). V was pared by 3 bases and J by 1 base, with 15 bases between. In DNA form, the CDR3 reads TGTGCCAGCAGCTTGGTTTCATCCCCACCGAACACTGAAGCTTTCTTT. Protein product: CASSLVSSPPNTEAFF.

This clonotype was recorded at least ten times. V is TRBV7-2 and J is TRBJ2-5; 8 bases fit TRBD1. This CDR3 contains 14 residues. CDR1 and CDR2 from the germline V gene are SGHTA and FQGNSA. The junction had 7 bases not matched to a gene; V was cut back by 5 bases and J by 5 bases. The CDR3 DNA follows: TGTGCCAGCAGCCCCGACAGGGGCGGGGAGACCCAGTACTTC. It translates to CASSPDRGGETQYF.

The rearrangement links TRBV7-2 to TRBJ2-5; perhaps TRBD2 as D (5 bases). V gave up 5 bases and J gave up 2 bases, with 15 bases separating them. The CDR3 contains 15 residues. The germline gives CDR1 SGHTA, CDR2 FQGNSA. The CDR3 sequence: CASSPYPGGQETQYF. DNA of the CDR3: TGTGCCAGCAGCCCCTACCCCGGCGGGCAAGAGACCCAGTACTTC.

This clonotype occurred a few times. The chain carries TRBV7-9 and TRBJ2-4, with no clear D. From germline, CDR1 is SEHNR and CDR2 FQNEAQ (reference sequence). This CDR3 is 15 amino acids long. The V end was cut by 1 base, the J end by 4 bases, with 11 bases between. CDR3 region: CASSLVVGKKNIQYF. The CDR3 region has the DNA TGTGCCAGCAGCTTAGTCGTCGGAAAGAAAAACATTCAGTACTTC.

This clonotype was counted many times. The CDR3 reads CASSFRGGSGNTIYF. The CDR3 nucleotides are TGTGCCAGCAGCTTCAGGGGGGGCTCTGGAAACACCATATATTTT. The rearrangement joins TRBV7-9 to TRBJ1-3; 7 nucleotides match TRBD1. The germline CDR1 and CDR2 sequences are SEHNR and FQNEAQ (reference sequence). The CDR3 consists of 15 residues. Losses at the gene ends were 3 bases for V and 0 bases for J; bases not matched to a gene: 2.

This clonotype appeared a few times. The gene calls are TRBV5-1 and TRBJ2-1, with 8 bases aligning to TRBD2. The CDR3 sequence is 14 residues long. J was trimmed by 7 bases and V by 1 base; bases with no gene match: 4. Germline V gene lookup returns CDR1 SGHRS and CDR2 YFSETQ. CDR3 loop: CASSLYGTSNEQFF. The CDR3 nucleotides read TGCGCCAGCAGCTTGTATGGGACTAGTAATGAGCAGTTCTTC.

CDR3: CASSPMFGTGMYEQYF. DNA of the CDR3: TGTGCCAGCAGCCCCATGTTCGGGACAGGGATGTACGAGCAGTACTTC. V usage is TRBV7-9 and J usage is TRBJ2-7; TRBD1 aligns across 9 bases. This CDR3 region has 16 residues. V trimming: 5 bases; J trimming: 4 bases; junction bases outside the gene matches: 12. Germline V gene sequence: CDR1 SEHNR, CDR2 FQNEAQ (reference sequence).

This clonotype turned up a few times. The chain is built from TRBV20-1 and TRBJ2-3, with TRBD2 matching 14 bases. The CDR3 is 14 residues long. CDR1 DFQATT and CDR2 SNEGSKA come from the germline V gene (reference sequence). The V and J ends lost 6 bases and 4 bases, in that order; junction bases with no gene match: 3. The CDR3 loop is CSAKTSGGADTQYF. The CDR3, as DNA: TGCAGTGCCAAGACTAGCGGGGGGGCAGATACGCAGTATTTT.

This clonotype was observed a few times. V usage is TRBV4-3 and J usage is TRBJ2-3; TRBD1 is a possible D gene (6 bases). The CDR3 loop spans 17 amino acids. V lost 0 bases to trimming and J lost 3 bases, with 16 bases between them. Looked up from germline, CDR1 is LGHNA and CDR2 is YSLEER. The CDR3 spells CASSQDLARGTTDTQYF. As DNA, the CDR3 is TGCGCCAGCAGCCAAGATCTAGCCAGGGGCACGACAGATACGCAGTATTTT.

The chain couples TRBV6-2 or TRBV6-3 to TRBJ1-2; 7 bases map to TRBD1. From germline, CDR1 is MNHEY and CDR2 SVGEGT. This CDR3 contains 14 residues. With V trimmed by 7 bases and J by 8 bases, 13 bases remained unmatched. The CDR3 reads CASNSPDRSDGYTF. Written as DNA, the CDR3 is TGTGCCAGCAATAGCCCGGACAGGTCTGACGGCTACACCTTC.

This clonotype was counted a few times. The chain has TRBV5-1 and TRBJ2-3; TRBD2 agrees at 7 bases. Germline V gene lookup returns CDR1 SGHRS and CDR2 YFSETQ. The CDR3 consists of 16 residues. The junction had 12 bases not matched to a gene; V was cut back by 4 bases and J by 4 bases. The CDR3 reads CASSHLREVGADTQYF. In DNA form, the CDR3 reads TGCGCCAGCAGCCACCTCCGGGAGGTAGGGGCAGATACGCAGTATTTT.

This clonotype was detected many times. V usage is TRBV27 and J usage is TRBJ1-5, with TRBD1 matching over 8 bases. Trimming took 5 bases from V and 6 from J; bases not matched to a gene: 3. Germline loops: CDR1 MNHEY, CDR2 SMNVEV (reference sequence). CDR3 length equals 13 residues. For the CDR3, the DNA is TGTGCCAGCAGTCCCGACAGGGGTCAGCCCCAGCATTTT. Protein product: CASSPDRGQPQHF.

The chain employs TRBV24-1 and TRBJ2-2, with 10 bases fitting TRBD1. V shed 7 bases and J 5 bases; nucleotides not matched to a gene: 0. This CDR3 is built from 13 residues. Germline CDR1 KGHDR, CDR2 SFDVKD. The CDR3 sequence is CATRGQGTGELFF. The CDR3 DNA reads TGTGCCACCAGGGGACAGGGGACCGGGGAGCTGTTTTTT.

This clonotype was seen more than once but under ten times. The chain joins TRBV5-1 to TRBJ2-2, with a tentative D call TRBD1 (5 bases). In germline, CDR1 is SGHRS, CDR2 YFSETQ. The V end was cut by 0 bases, the J end by 1 base, with 7 bases between. The CDR3 is made up of 15 amino acids. CDR3 amino acids: CASSLADRNTGELFF. CDR3 nucleotide sequence: TGCGCCAGCAGCTTGGCAGACAGGAACACCGGGGAGCTGTTTTTT.

This clonotype was recorded a few times. The chain carries TRBV7-8 and TRBJ1-2, with D possibly TRBD1 on 5 matching bases. Germline loops: CDR1 SGHVS, CDR2 FQNEAQ. V shed 1 base and J shed 4 bases, with 16 bases lying between them. This CDR3 contains 16 residues. The CDR3 DNA sequence: TGTGCCAGCAGCTTAGTAGCGACAGACCCGCTCTATGGCTACACCTTC. Its translation: CASSLVATDPLYGYTF.

Many counts were recorded for this clonotype. The gene calls are TRBV4-1 and TRBJ2-1, with 9 positions matching TRBD1. J was trimmed by 0 bases and V by 4 bases; bases with no gene match: 13. This CDR3 region has 19 residues. Germline loops: CDR1 MGHRA, CDR2 YSYEKL. The CDR3 DNA reads TGCGCCAGCAGCCTGACAATAACAGGGGGCGTGAGCTCCTACAATGAGCAGTTCTTC. Residues: CASSLTITGGVSSYNEQFF.

The V gene is TRBV20-1, the J gene TRBJ2-7; D is unclear. The CDR3 extends over 12 amino acids. CDR1 and CDR2 from the germline V gene are DFQATT and SNEGSKA (reference sequence). Trimming pared 0 bases from V and 5 bases from J, leaving 8 bases between. The CDR3: CSARDVGDEQYF. As DNA, the CDR3 is TGCAGTGCTAGAGATGTAGGTGACGAGCAGTACTTC.

Only a few counts were recorded for this clonotype. The chain employs TRBV20-1 and TRBJ1-5; 8 bases fit TRBD1. CDR1 and CDR2 (germline): DFQATT, SNEGSKA (reference sequence). The length of the CDR3 is 16 residues. V lost 6 bases and J lost 7; bases outside the gene matches: 17. Here the CDR3 DNA reads TGCAGTGCGATCTTCCCCGGGGGGACAGGCGGACAGCCCCAGCATTTT. It is translated as CSAIFPGGTGGQPQHF.